The 32 T cell receptor beta chains below come from one sample, sequenced in a study of T cells of healthy individuals. TCRdb reanalysed the 5' RACE reads using MiXCR and keeps one entry per CDR3 protein. The data contain some 69,000 distinct CDR3 sequences, 15% to 20% of them singletons. These receptors originate from a human donor in good health.

The chain employs TRBV29-1 and TRBJ2-1; tentative D call: TRBD2 (6 bases). The V end was cut by 1 base, the J end by 12 bases, with 16 bases between. This CDR3 is built from 13 residues. Looked up from germline, CDR1 is SQVTM and CDR2 is ANQGSEA. CDR3 in amino acids: CSVEGLARQRQFF. CDR3 sequence (DNA): TGCAGCGTTGAAGGGCTAGCGCGGCAAAGGCAGTTCTTC.

This clonotype appeared many times. The rearrangement uses TRBV6-2 or TRBV6-3 and TRBJ2-1; TRBD2 matches 9 bases. Per the germline V gene, CDR1 is MNHEY and CDR2 is SVGEGT. This CDR3 region has 16 residues. With V trimmed by 2 bases and J by 6 bases, 8 bases remained unmatched. CDR3 in DNA: TGTGCCAGCAGTTACCTGGCGGGAGGGGGTTTCAATGAGCAGTTCTTC. It is translated as CASSYLAGGGFNEQFF.

In this sample, this clonotype turned up many times. V gene TRBV6-5 combines with J gene TRBJ1-4; 8 nucleotides match TRBD1. The germline CDR1 and CDR2 sequences are MNHEY and SVGAGI. V gave up 6 bases and J gave up 6 bases; unmatched junction bases: 15. The CDR3 extends over 17 amino acids. CDR3 region: CASSRQGKSSSDEKLFF. CDR3 nucleotide sequence: TGTGCCAGCAGCCGACAGGGGAAGAGCTCCTCTGATGAAAAACTGTTTTTT.

This clonotype was counted ten times or more. The chain has TRBV20-1 and TRBJ2-1; 7 positions agree with TRBD2. The germline gives CDR1 DFQATT, CDR2 SNEGSKA (reference sequence). Unmatched junction bases numbered 8, after V lost 6 bases and J lost 3 bases. The CDR3 contains 14 residues. CDR3 DNA sequence: TGCAGTGCACGCGGGAGAGGGGTCTACAATGAGCAGTTCTTC. This encodes CSARGRGVYNEQFF.

As regards this clonotype: Germline and junction disagree at one end, which may indicate a read error. The genes are TRBV7-7 and TRBJ1-4; D is uncertain. Germline V gene lookup returns CDR1 SSHAT and CDR2 FNYEAQ (reference sequence). This CDR3 contains 14 residues. CDR3 region: CASSSQSFNEKLFF. In nucleotides, the CDR3 is TGTGCTAGCAGCTCACAGAGCTTTAATGAAAAACTGTTTTTT.

This clonotype came up many times. The V gene is TRBV29-1, the J gene TRBJ2-3, with 9 bases lining up with TRBD1. The CDR3 covers 15 residues. Losses at the gene ends were 5 bases for V and 2 bases for J; bases not matched to a gene: 8. Per germline, CDR1 SQVTM and CDR2 ANQGSEA. In nucleotides, the CDR3 is TGCAGCGTTCAAACCGGGACAGGGTCCACAGATACGCAGTATTTT. Protein sequence: CSVQTGTGSTDTQYF.

The chain joins TRBV6-5 to TRBJ2-2; D is ambiguous. Germline CDR1 is MNHEY and CDR2 is SVGAGI. CDR3 length: 13 residues. Trimming left V 4 bases short and J 2 bases short, with 5 bases between. CDR3 DNA: TGTGCCAGCAGTTTTGACAACACCGGGGAGCTGTTTTTT. It codes for CASSFDNTGELFF.

This clonotype has a handful of counts. V usage is TRBV7-9 and J usage is TRBJ2-7; weak D call: TRBD2 (7 bases). CDR3 length: 13 residues. Trimming left V 2 bases short and J 6 bases short, with 11 bases between. The germline CDR1 and CDR2 sequences are SEHNR and FQNEAQ (reference sequence). CDR3 amino acids: CASSLTGGAEQYF. The CDR3 DNA is TGTGCCAGCAGCTTAACGGGGGGCGCCGAGCAGTACTTC. The full variable domain, in which reference TRBV7-9 and TRBJ2-7 provide the parts outside the CDR3, is DTGVSQNPRHKITKRGQNVTFRCDPISEHNRLYWYRQTLGQGPEFLTYFQNEAQLEKSRLLSDRFSAERPKGSFSTLEIQRTEQGDSAMYLCASSLTGGAEQYFGPGTRLTVT.

The chain couples TRBV2 to TRBJ2-3; 11 nucleotides match TRBD1. Germline V gives CDR1 SNHLY, CDR2 FYNNEI. This CDR3 spans 18 amino acids. Trimming cost V 4 bases and J 5 bases; bases outside gene matches: 14. The CDR3: CASSGPSPGQGVRDTQYF. The CDR3 bases are TGTGCCAGCAGTGGGCCCTCGCCGGGACAGGGGGTTAGAGATACGCAGTATTTT.

The chain links TRBV12-3 or TRBV12-4 to TRBJ2-2; 13 nucleotides agree with TRBD2. V lost 8 bases to trimming and J lost 8 bases; unmatched junction nucleotides: 5. This CDR3 region has 14 residues. This CDR3 is CASVSGLAGGELFF. The CDR3 DNA is TGTGCCAGCGTTTCGGGACTAGCGGGAGGGGAGCTGTTTTTT.

The chain recombines TRBV6-5 with TRBJ1-3, with D tentatively TRBD1 (5 bases). Germline CDR1 is MNHEY and CDR2 is SVGAGI. The CDR3 spans 16 residues. V lost 6 bases and J 0 bases, leaving 15 bases between the germline ends. DNA of the CDR3: TGTGCCAGCAGCCTTACTGGGAGGGGCTCTGGAAACACCATATATTTT. It translates to CASSLTGRGSGNTIYF.

The rearrangement links TRBV5-1 to TRBJ2-5, with TRBD1 matching 9 bases. Per the germline V gene, CDR1 is SGHRS and CDR2 is YFSETQ. This CDR3 contains 15 residues. Trimming at V came to 4 bases and at J to 5 bases, leaving 9 bases not matched to a gene. The CDR3 DNA reads as TGCGCCAGCAGCGAAATGGGACAGGGAGGCGAGACCCAGTACTTC. It encodes CASSEMGQGGETQYF.

V gene TRBV19 combines with J gene TRBJ2-1; TRBD1 matches 9 bases. J gave up 6 bases and V 8 bases, and 14 bases lay outside the gene matches. Per germline, CDR1 LNHDA and CDR2 SQIVND (reference sequence). This CDR3 spans 16 amino acids. CDR3 in amino acids: CASANVATGGFNEQFF. As DNA, the CDR3 is TGTGCCAGTGCCAACGTCGCCACAGGGGGCTTCAATGAGCAGTTCTTC. Using reference TRBV19 and TRBJ2-1 for the parts outside the CDR3, the full variable domain is DGGITQSPKYLFRKEGQNVTLSCEQNLNHDAMYWYRQDPGQGLRLIYYSQIVNDFQKGDIAEGYSVSREKKESFPLTVTSAQKNPTAFYLCASANVATGGFNEQFFGPGTRLTVL.

Only a few counts were recorded for this clonotype. This chain uses TRBV20-1 with TRBJ1-5, with D possibly being TRBD1 (6 bases). V shed 5 bases and J shed 2 bases, with 7 bases lying between them. This CDR3 comprises 12 residues. CDR1 DFQATT and CDR2 SNEGSKA come from the germline V gene (reference sequence). As DNA, the CDR3 is TGCAGTGCTGAGGGGGGCAATCAGCCCCAGCATTTT. It specifies CSAEGGNQPQHF.

This clonotype was found many times. V is TRBV12-3 or TRBV12-4 and J is TRBJ2-7; D unclear. Trimming shortened V by 1 base and J by 2 bases, and 9 bases separated the two germline ends. The CDR3 has 14 residues. The CDR3 sequence: CASSLEIPTYEQYF. For the CDR3, the DNA is TGTGCCAGCAGTTTAGAAATACCAACCTACGAGCAGTACTTC.

This clonotype was recorded once. The chain joins TRBV5-1 to TRBJ2-3; 9 positions match TRBD2. Per germline, CDR1 SGHRS and CDR2 YFSETQ. This CDR3 has 16 residues. Trimming at V came to 0 bases and at J to 4 bases, leaving 6 bases not matched to a gene. As DNA, the CDR3 is TGCGCCAGCAGCTTGGGTTCGAGCGGGGGGCCAGATACGCAGTATTTT. This gives the protein CASSLGSSGGPDTQYF.

This clonotype occurred a few times. The chain recombines TRBV7-2 with TRBJ1-6; 8 nucleotides line up with TRBD1. CDR1 and CDR2 (germline): SGHTA, FQGNSA. The J segment lost 10 bases and the V segment lost 1 base, leaving 6 bases of the junction unmatched. There are 15 residues in the CDR3. CDR3 DNA sequence: TGTGCCAGCAGCTTAGGCCTGACAGGGGTATCACCCCTCCACTTT. Protein product: CASSLGLTGVSPLHF. Looking up the rest from reference TRBV7-2 and TRBJ1-6 gives the full variable domain: GAGVSQSPSNKVTEKGKDVELRCDPISGHTALYWYRQSLGQGLEFLIYFQGNSAPDKSGLPSDRFSAERTGGSVSTLTIQRTQQEDSAVYLCASSLGLTGVSPLHFGNGTRLTVT.

This chain links TRBV7-2 with TRBJ2-4; 10 nucleotides agree with TRBD1. CDR1 and CDR2 from the germline V gene are SGHTA and FQGNSA. CDR3 size: 12 residues. The trim removed 5 bases at V and 10 bases at J, leaving 2 bases unmatched. The CDR3 bases are TGTGCCAGCAGCCCGGGACAGGGGATTCAGTACTTC. This encodes CASSPGQGIQYF.

In its sample, this clonotype was seen a few times. DNA for the CDR3: TGTGCCAGCAGGCCCGGGCGGTCACCTACTGAGCAGTACTTC. This sequence encodes CASRPGRSPTEQYF. The rearrangement joins TRBV2 to TRBJ2-7, with D unclear. Germline V lookup: CDR1 SNHLY, CDR2 FYNNEI. The CDR3 spans 14 residues. Trimming shortened V by 6 bases and J by 7 bases, and 19 bases separated the two germline ends.

This clonotype turned up a few times. The V gene is TRBV7-8, the J gene TRBJ2-7; 9 nucleotides line up with TRBD2. CDR3 length: 15 residues. Trimming removed 6 bases from V and 0 bases from J; junction bases left unmatched: 6. Germline V lookup: CDR1 SGHVS, CDR2 FQNEAQ. CDR3 DNA sequence: TGTGCCAGCAGTAGCGGGGGCGAAAGCTCCTACGAGCAGTACTTC. Protein product: CASSSGGESSYEQYF.

This clonotype was seen repeatedly, ten times or more. This sequence joins TRBV5-1 and TRBJ2-7, with TRBD2 matching over 7 bases. Losses at the gene ends were 0 bases for V and 6 bases for J; bases not matched to a gene: 9. The length of the CDR3 is 15 residues. Germline V gene sequence: CDR1 SGHRS, CDR2 YFSETQ. CDR3 loop: CASSLGGGRDPEQYF. CDR3 coding DNA: TGCGCCAGCAGCTTGGGTGGCGGGAGAGACCCCGAGCAGTACTTC.

This clonotype was seen more than once but under ten times. The chain uses TRBV5-1 and TRBJ1-1; D gene unclear. Germline assignment: CDR1 SGHRS and CDR2 YFSETQ. V was pared by 4 bases and J by 4 bases, with 11 bases between. The CDR3 has 13 residues. This CDR3 is CASSTTVGTEAFF. DNA for the CDR3: TGCGCCAGCAGCACGACGGTTGGCACTGAAGCTTTCTTT.

The table lists this clonotype with many counts. J is TRBJ2-2 and V is TRBV19; possibly TRBD1 or TRBD2 for D (5 bases each). The CDR3 covers 15 residues. CDR1 and CDR2 (germline): LNHDA, SQIVND (reference sequence). Deletions cut 8 bases from V and 2 bases from J, with 15 bases between. The CDR3 DNA sequence: TGTGCCAGTGACGAGGGGCAGTCTAACACCGGGGAGCTGTTTTTT. It is translated as CASDEGQSNTGELFF.

The chain uses TRBV12-5 and TRBJ2-1; D is ambiguous. CDR1 and CDR2 from the germline V gene are LGHNT and FRNRAP. CDR3 length equals 12 residues. The V end lost 0 bases, the J end lost 9 bases, and 6 bases lay between the germline ends. The CDR3 DNA sequence: TGTGCTAGTGGTTTGGTACGAATTGAGCAGTTCTTC. Translating gives CASGLVRIEQFF.

This clonotype turned up a few times. J is TRBJ2-5 and V is TRBV5-1, with D maybe TRBD2 (7 bases). V lost 7 bases to trimming and J lost 3 bases, with 13 bases between them. Per germline, CDR1 SGHRS and CDR2 YFSETQ. CDR3 size: 13 residues. CDR3 sequence reads: CASCVGGEETQYF. Here the CDR3 DNA reads TGCGCCAGCTGTGTAGGGGGGGAAGAGACCCAGTACTTC.

The chain couples TRBV6-5 to TRBJ2-7; D is possibly TRBD1 or TRBD2 (5 bases each). The V and J ends lost 7 bases and 1 base respectively, with 14 bases between them. CDR3 size: 14 residues. CDR1 and CDR2 (germline): MNHEY, SVGAGI. CDR3: CASNPRGSSYEQYF. In DNA form, the CDR3 reads TGTGCCAGCAACCCACGGGGCAGTTCCTACGAGCAGTACTTC.

This clonotype was counted many times. The V call is TRBV7-9, the J call TRBJ1-5; 9 bases match TRBD1. CDR1 and CDR2 from the germline V gene are SEHNR and FQNEAQ (reference sequence). The CDR3 is made up of 14 amino acids. J lost 7 bases, V lost 4 bases, and 5 bases had no gene match. CDR3 in amino acids: CASSWTGVDQPQHF. CDR3 coding DNA: TGTGCCAGCAGCTGGACAGGGGTAGACCAGCCCCAGCATTTT.

This clonotype was observed a few times. This chain connects TRBV5-1 to TRBJ2-1; TRBD2 matches 11 bases. Germline assignment: CDR1 SGHRS and CDR2 YFSETQ. The CDR3 is made up of 14 amino acids. Trimming at V came to 5 bases and at J to 3 bases, leaving 1 base not matched to a gene. CDR3 region: CASRLAGDYNEQFF. The DNA for the CDR3 is TGCGCCAGCAGACTAGCGGGGGACTACAATGAGCAGTTCTTC.

The gene calls are TRBV4-2 and TRBJ1-4; maybe TRBD1 (6 bases). From germline, CDR1 is LGHNA and CDR2 YNFKEQ. The CDR3 sequence is 18 residues long. Trimming removed 5 bases from V and 0 bases from J, with 19 bases in between. CDR3 DNA: TGTGCCAGCAGCAACAATGACAGGAGATTAACAACTAATGAAAAACTGTTTTTT. This encodes CASSNNDRRLTTNEKLFF.

There are a few counts of this clonotype. The V gene is TRBV6-5, the J gene TRBJ2-7, with 7 bases aligning to TRBD1. Germline CDR1 and CDR2: MNHEY and SVGAGI. Trimming cost V 5 bases and J 7 bases; bases outside gene matches: 8. There are 13 residues in the CDR3. CDR3 sequence (DNA): TGTGCCAGCAGTACCCTAGGGGGACAGGAGCAGTACTTC. This translates into CASSTLGGQEQYF.

This sequence joins TRBV5-1 and TRBJ1-1, with TRBD1 as a possible D gene (6 bases). The CDR3 length is 15 residues. Trimming stripped 0 bases from V and 6 bases from J, with 15 bases between. The germline gives CDR1 SGHRS, CDR2 YFSETQ. The CDR3 region has the DNA TGCGCCAGCAGCTTGGACAGGGCTGGTTTGCCTGAAGCTTTCTTT. Its protein is CASSLDRAGLPEAFF.

This clonotype was seen repeatedly, ten times or more. V usage is TRBV12-3 or TRBV12-4 and J usage is TRBJ1-3, with unresolved D. The V gene lost 1 base and the J gene lost 0 bases, with 1 base spanning the gap. This CDR3 contains 13 residues. The DNA of the CDR3 is TGTGCCAGCAGTTTAGACTCTGGAAACACCATATATTTT. Its protein is CASSLDSGNTIYF.